This T cell receptor beta chain comes out of a study of T cell responses to AZD1222 COVID-19 vaccine. The protocol was immunoSEQ multiplex PCR, while the TCRdb copy is restricted to in-frame clones and leaves out a portion. The sample lists 95,000 to 100,000 clones; around nine tenths were seen once. V was trimmed by 6 bases and J by 9 bases, leaving 9 bases between them. The CDR3 loop spans 11 amino acids. The V gene is TRBV12-3 or TRBV12-4, the J gene TRBJ2-1, with D maybe TRBD2 (5 bases). The TCR comes from an adult who received the AZD1222 COVID-19 vaccine. The sample was peripheral blood, taken 28 days after the second AZD1222 dose. In nucleotides, the CDR3 is TGTGCCAGCAGCCTAGGAGGTGAGCAGTTCTTC. Amino acids: CASSLGGEQFF.